The clone carrying this T cell receptor (beta chain) came up once. This sample is drawn from a study of blood T cell repertoires in COVID-19. Study overall: In each case, the material was cDNA or gDNA derived from T cells, B-cell-depleted T cells, or PBMCs.

Original analysis: It was from reference gene primer amplification that nucleated cell counts were estimated. Assay used: immunoSEQ multiplex PCR; TCRdb lists only in-frame clones, some missing. Clonal size and the V and J genes are those of that table, whereas D and trimming came from the DNA. This sample has 150,000 or so clones; around 88% occur once, and the top ten carry over 4.5%. Germline V gives CDR1 PRHDT, CDR2 FYEKMQ (reference sequence). CDR3 length: 16 amino acids. Losses at the gene ends were 5 bases for V and 7 bases for J; bases not matched to a gene: 10. This TCR derives from a human donor in a cohort sampled during active COVID-19. The sequencing sample was made of peripheral blood. The V and J genes are TRBV13 and TRBJ1-4; 10 bases are shared with TRBD1. CDR3 coding DNA: TGTGCCAGCAGCACCCGGACAGGGGGTCATGGTGAAAAACTGTTTTTT. It translates to CASSTRTGGHGEKLFF.